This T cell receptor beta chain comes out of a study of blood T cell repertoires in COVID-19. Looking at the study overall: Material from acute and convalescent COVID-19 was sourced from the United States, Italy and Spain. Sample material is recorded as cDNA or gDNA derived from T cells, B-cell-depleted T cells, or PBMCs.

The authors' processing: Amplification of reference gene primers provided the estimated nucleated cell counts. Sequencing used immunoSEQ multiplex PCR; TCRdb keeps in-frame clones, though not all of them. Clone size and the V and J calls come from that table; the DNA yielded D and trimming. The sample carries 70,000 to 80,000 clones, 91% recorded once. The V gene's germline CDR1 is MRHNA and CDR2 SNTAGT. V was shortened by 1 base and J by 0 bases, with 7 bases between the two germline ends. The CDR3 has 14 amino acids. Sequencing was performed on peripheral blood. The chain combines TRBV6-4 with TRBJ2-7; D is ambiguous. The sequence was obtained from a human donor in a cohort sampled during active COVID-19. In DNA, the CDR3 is TGTGCCAGCAGTGACTTTATCGGCTCCTACGAGCAGTACTTC. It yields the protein CASSDFIGSYEQYF.